Listed here are 21 T cell receptor beta chains from one sample, sequenced in a study of Graves' ophthalmopathy and Graves' hyperthyroidism (dated by TCRdb to the late 2010s). The sequencing machine was an Illumina HiSeq 2000. TCR beta CDR3 regions were amplified from RNA transcripts for repertoire sequencing. A first-round RT-PCR used HTBI primers with the Qiagen OneStep RT-PCR kit, followed by a second-round multiplex PCR, size selection and purification. TCRdb applied fastp at Q25 and MiXCR to the public reads, then kept only in-frame beta chains. CDR3 protein sequences are deduplicated, and each keeps its most common genes and DNA. The sample profile shows hundreds of thousands of distinct CDR3 sequences; more than 40% of them were found once. The top ten clonotypes cover 3% to 3.5% of the sample. Sequencing was carried out using peripheral blood. The receptors derive from an adult man with Graves' ophthalmopathy.

This clonotype has at least ten counts. This chain links TRBV7-2 with TRBJ1-1; D unclear. In germline, CDR1 is SGHTA, CDR2 FQGNSA. The length of the CDR3 is 17 residues. Trimming removed 2 bases at V and 2 bases at J, with 18 bases between. CDR3 sequence: CASSLQSPFMKNTEAFF. DNA of the CDR3: TGTGCCAGCAGCTTACAAAGCCCTTTTATGAAAAACACTGAAGCTTTCTTT.

This clonotype was counted ten times or more. The chain has TRBV7-3 and TRBJ2-6, with D possibly TRBD1 on 5 matching bases. This CDR3 has 16 amino acids. Trimming shortened V by 0 bases and J by 4 bases, and 10 bases separated the two germline ends. CDR1 is SGHTA, CDR2 FQGTGA, per germline. The CDR3 reads CASSLTRVAGANVLTF. The CDR3 nucleotides are TGTGCCAGCAGCTTAACCAGGGTGGCCGGGGCCAACGTCCTGACTTTC. Full variable domain (missing parts from reference TRBV7-3 and TRBJ2-6): GAGVSQTPSNKVTEKGKYVELRCDPISGHTALYWYRQSLGQGPEFLIYFQGTGAADDSGLPNDRFFAVRPEGSVSTLKIQRTERGDSAVYLCASSLTRVAGANVLTFGAGSRLTVL.

This clonotype was counted at least ten times. The rearrangement uses TRBV2 and TRBJ1-1, with D unresolved. The germline gives CDR1 SNHLY, CDR2 FYNNEI. Trimming cost V 2 bases and J 0 bases, with 13 bases left between them. The CDR3 loop spans 16 amino acids. This CDR3 is CASSERSIYMNTEAFF. In DNA, the CDR3 is TGTGCCAGCAGTGAAAGGTCTATCTACATGAACACTGAAGCTTTCTTT.

This clonotype has at least ten counts. The rearrangement links TRBV7-2 to TRBJ2-5; D might be TRBD1 (6 bases). CDR1 is SGHTA, CDR2 FQGNSA, per germline. This CDR3 comprises 13 residues. V was trimmed by 2 bases and J by 4 bases, leaving 8 bases between them. CDR3: CASSLHRAETQYF. The CDR3 DNA sequence: TGTGCCAGCAGCTTACACAGGGCAGAGACCCAGTACTTC.

In this sample, this clonotype turned up a few times. The rearrangement joins TRBV7-8 to TRBJ1-6; a possible D gene is TRBD1 (5 bases). Trimming removed 5 bases from V and 8 bases from J, with 22 bases in between. The CDR3 extends over 17 amino acids. CDR1 and CDR2 from the germline V gene are SGHVS and FQNEAQ. For the CDR3, the DNA is TGTGCCAGCAGCCCGACGGTTGGCGGGGGGGTAGATTCACCCCTCCACTTT. This translates into CASSPTVGGGVDSPLHF. Filled out from reference TRBV7-8 and TRBJ1-6, the complete variable domain reads GAGVSQSPRYKVAKRGQDVALRCDPISGHVSLFWYQQALGQGPEFLTYFQNEAQLDKSGLPSDRFFAERPEGSVSTLKIQRTQQEDSAVYLCASSPTVGGGVDSPLHFGNGTRLTVT.

This clonotype was seen at least ten times. The rearrangement links TRBV7-9 to TRBJ1-1, with 7 bases identical to TRBD1. CDR1 is SEHNR and CDR2 is FQNEAQ in the germline V gene (reference sequence). The length of the CDR3 is 13 residues. J was trimmed by 4 bases and V by 5 bases; bases with no gene match: 4. The CDR3 loop reads CASSLGDSTEAFF. CDR3 nucleotide sequence: TGTGCCAGCAGCCTAGGGGACAGCACTGAAGCTTTCTTT.

The V call is TRBV2, the J call TRBJ2-7; the D gene is possibly TRBD2 (5 bases). Trimming removed 6 bases at V and 7 bases at J, with 19 bases between. CDR3 length: 14 amino acids. The germline CDR1 and CDR2 sequences are SNHLY and FYNNEI. Here the CDR3 DNA reads TGTGCCAGCAGACCGACGGGGAACACCGGGGAGCAGTACTTC. It encodes CASRPTGNTGEQYF.

A note on this clonotype: A single base separates this from a much larger clone, so it may be a read error. The chain recombines TRBV20-1 with TRBJ2-7, with TRBD1 matching over 7 bases. Germline trimming cut 2 bases from V and 3 bases from J; bases unmatched to any gene: 7. The germline V gene has CDR1 DFQATT and CDR2 SNEGSKA (reference sequence). The CDR3 is made up of 14 amino acids. The chain's CDR3 is CSARSTGMDYEQYF. Here the CDR3 DNA reads TGCAGTGCTAGATCGACAGGGATGGACTACGAGCAGTACTTC.

This clonotype was counted at least ten times. The genes are TRBV5-6 and TRBJ1-1, with a weak D call TRBD1 (5 bases). This CDR3 is 15 amino acids long. Germline V CDR1 and CDR2: SGHDT, YYEEEE. Trimming took 6 bases from V and 6 from J, leaving 21 bases between them. CDR3 DNA sequence: TGTGCCAGCACCTCCCAAACGGGTGGGGCCGCTGAAGCTTTCTTT. Protein sequence: CASTSQTGGAAEAFF.

V usage is TRBV7-2 and J usage is TRBJ1-2; a possible D gene is TRBD1 (6 bases). The CDR3 contains 14 residues. The V gene's germline CDR1 is SGHTA and CDR2 FQGNSA. V was pared by 5 bases and J by 5 bases, with 15 bases between. The CDR3 reads CASSPSQGWYGYTF. Here the CDR3 DNA reads TGTGCCAGCAGCCCCTCACAGGGATGGTATGGCTACACCTTC.

This rearrangement joins TRBV12-3 or TRBV12-4 to TRBJ2-5; 14 nucleotides align to TRBD2. The DNA end favors TRBJ2-7, so the J call may be wrong. The CDR3 consists of 16 residues. In DNA form, the CDR3 reads TGTGCCAGCAGTTTAGAGGGGACTAGCGGGGGCCACGAGCAGTACTTC. Encoded protein: CASSLEGTSGGHEQYF.

This chain joins TRBV2 and TRBJ2-5, with D tentatively TRBD1 (5 bases). The CDR3 consists of 12 residues. The germline CDR1 and CDR2 sequences are SNHLY and FYNNEI. V was cut by 3 bases and J by 7 bases, with 9 bases left in between. As DNA, the CDR3 is TGTGCCAGCAGTGACTTGGGGCTGACCCAGTACTTC. Its translation: CASSDLGLTQYF.

This clonotype was observed a few times. The J gene is TRBJ1-1, the V gene TRBV6-5, with 10 positions matching TRBD1. The CDR3 length is 14 residues. Per germline, CDR1 MNHEY and CDR2 SVGAGI. Germline trimming cut 6 bases from V and 5 bases from J; bases unmatched to any gene: 6. The CDR3 coding sequence is TGTGCCAGCAGATTGACAGGGGGCGAAACTGAAGCTTTCTTT. Protein: CASRLTGGETEAFF.

This chain uses TRBV29-1 with TRBJ2-6; D is perhaps TRBD1 (6 bases). Trimming removed 4 bases at V and 4 bases at J, with 11 bases between. Germline values: CDR1 SQVTM, CDR2 ANQGSEA. The CDR3 spans 14 residues. For the CDR3, the DNA is TGCAGCGTTGCTTCCGGGACAGGGGCCAACGTCCTGACTTTC. Translating gives CSVASGTGANVLTF. Variable domain in full (rest from reference TRBV29-1 and TRBJ2-6): SAVISQKPSRDICQRGTSLTIQCQVDSQVTMMFWYRQQPGQSLTLIATANQGSEATYESGFVIDKFPISRPNLTFSTLTVSNMSPEDSSIYLCSVASGTGANVLTFGAGSRLTVL.

This clonotype appeared many times. The gene calls are TRBV7-2 and TRBJ2-7, with 7 nucleotides matching TRBD1. V was clipped by 7 bases and J by 7 bases; unmatched bases: 7. Germline V lookup: CDR1 SGHTA, CDR2 FQGNSA. The CDR3 length is 12 residues. CDR3 DNA: TGTGCCAGCACTGAGACAGGGTATGAGCAGTACTTC. The encoded protein is CASTETGYEQYF.

This clonotype showed up just a few times. This chain uses TRBV5-1 with TRBJ2-6, with D perhaps matching TRBD2 (5 bases). Trimming pared 0 bases from V and 10 bases from J, leaving 14 bases between. This CDR3 spans 15 amino acids. Germline lookup yields CDR1 SGHRS and CDR2 YFSETQ. This chain's CDR3 is CASSLDSAGANVLTF. In DNA, the CDR3 is TGCGCCAGCAGCTTGGATAGCGCAGGAGCAAACGTCCTGACTTTC.

The rearrangement uses TRBV15 and TRBJ1-2; 9 bases fit TRBD1. Germline V lookup: CDR1 LNHNV, CDR2 YYDKDF (reference sequence). V shed 3 bases, J shed 10 bases, and the junction held 9 bases outside the gene matches. The CDR3 totals 14 residues. The CDR3 loop is CATSSVAGTGPYTF. The CDR3 nucleotides read TGTGCCACCAGCAGTGTAGCCGGGACAGGGCCCTACACCTTC.

As concerns this clonotype: Since a much larger clone is just one base distant, this may be a read error. This sequence joins TRBV5-1 and TRBJ2-6; 12 nucleotides align to TRBD1. The CDR3 loop spans 17 amino acids. CDR1 is SGHRS, CDR2 YFSETQ, per germline. The DNA of the CDR3 is TGCGCCAGCACCCCCGGGACAGGGGGCTCTGGGACCAACGTCCTGACTTTC. Translating it yields CASTPGTGGSGTNVLTF.

This rearrangement joins TRBV10-3 to TRBJ2-2; 7 bases map to TRBD1. The V gene's germline CDR1 is ENHRY and CDR2 SYGVKD. V trimming: 10 bases; J trimming: 4 bases; junction bases outside the gene matches: 6. The CDR3 length is 13 residues. The CDR3 region is CATRQGSTGELFF. In DNA, the CDR3 is TGTGCCACCCGACAGGGAAGCACCGGGGAGCTGTTTTTT.

This rearrangement joins TRBV4-3 to TRBJ2-6; no definite D call. This CDR3 contains 16 residues. The germline V and J ends were trimmed by 0 bases and 0 bases, with 6 bases remaining between them. From germline, CDR1 is LGHNA and CDR2 YSLEER. This chain's CDR3 is CASSQERFSGANVLTF. The CDR3 nucleotides are TGCGCCAGCAGCCAAGAGAGGTTCTCTGGGGCCAACGTCCTGACTTTC.

The chain combines TRBV29-1 with TRBJ1-2; possibly TRBD1 for D (6 bases). The CDR3 contains 12 residues. Trimming took 8 bases from V and 6 from J, leaving 16 bases between them. Germline lookup yields CDR1 SQVTM and CDR2 ANQGSEA. In DNA, the CDR3 is TGCAGCCAAGCGGGAGGGGGTGATGGCTACACCTTC. This translates into CSQAGGGDGYTF.